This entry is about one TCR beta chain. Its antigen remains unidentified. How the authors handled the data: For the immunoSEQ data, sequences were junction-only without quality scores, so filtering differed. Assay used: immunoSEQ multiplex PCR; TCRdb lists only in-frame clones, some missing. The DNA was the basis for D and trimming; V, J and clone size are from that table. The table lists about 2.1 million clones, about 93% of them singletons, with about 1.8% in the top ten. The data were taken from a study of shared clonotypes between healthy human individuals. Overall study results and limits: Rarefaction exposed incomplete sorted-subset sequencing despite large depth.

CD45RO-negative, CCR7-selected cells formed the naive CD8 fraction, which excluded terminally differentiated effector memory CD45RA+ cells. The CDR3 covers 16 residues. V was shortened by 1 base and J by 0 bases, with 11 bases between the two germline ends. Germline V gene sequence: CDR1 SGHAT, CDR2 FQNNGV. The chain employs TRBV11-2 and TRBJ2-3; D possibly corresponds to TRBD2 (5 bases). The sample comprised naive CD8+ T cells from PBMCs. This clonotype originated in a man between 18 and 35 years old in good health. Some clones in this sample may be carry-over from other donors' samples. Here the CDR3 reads CASSLGLAVSTDTQYF. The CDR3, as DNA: TGTGCCAGCAGCTTAGGTCTAGCAGTAAGCACAGATACGCAGTATTTT. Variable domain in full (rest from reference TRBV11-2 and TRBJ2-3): EAGVAQSPRYKIIEKRQSVAFWCNPISGHATLYWYQQILGQGPKLLIQFQNNGVVDDSQLPKDRFSAERLKGVDSTLKIQPAKLEDSAVYLCASSLGLAVSTDTQYFGPGTRLTVL.